Listed below are T cell receptor beta chains from one sample, sequenced in a study of T cell responses to AZD1222 COVID-19 vaccine. Clones were sequenced by immunoSEQ multiplex PCR, and TCRdb holds only the in-frame ones, with some missing. The repertoire holds about 120,000 clones, with less than 90% as singletons. Sequencing used peripheral blood, obtained on day 0 of AZD1222 vaccination. The source of these receptors is an adult in good health. Both conserved end residues are part of each CDR3. The D gene is left open where the match is weak. Expanded clones get a size class; other rows say once, few or many, or leave the size out.

size	J	D	V	CDR3	DNA
once	TRBJ2-7	TRBD1	TRBV4-3	CASSPGTGGYEQYF	TGCGCCAGCAGCCCCGGGACAGGCGGCTACGAGCAGTACTTC
-	TRBJ1-6	-	TRBV5-4	CASSLEGSYNSPLHF	TGTGCCAGCAGCTTGGAAGGCAGCTATAATTCACCCCTCCACTTT
-	TRBJ1-2	-	TRBV7-8	CASSLAGGRGYGYTF	TGTGCCAGCAGCTTAGCTGGGGGGCGCGGCTATGGCTACACCTTC
-	TRBJ2-7	-	TRBV4-1	CPPSRPGQQTPYEQYF	TGCCCCCCCAGCCGCCCGGGACAACAAACCCCCTACGAGCAGTACTTC
once	TRBJ2-7	-	TRBV2	CASSLQAEQYF	TGTGCCAGCAGTCTCCAAGCCGAACAGTACTTC
-	TRBJ1-1	TRBD1	TRBV19	CASSWDRGRTEAFF	TGTGCCAGTAGCTGGGACAGGGGAAGGACTGAAGCTTTCTTT
-	TRBJ2-7	-	TRBV2	CASTFGRPPSYF	TGTGCCAGCACCTTTGGGAGGCCCCCCTCTTACTTC
-	TRBJ2-1	TRBD2	TRBV19	CASSPGTSAYNEQFF	TGTGCCAGTAGCCCGGGGACTAGCGCCTACAATGAGCAGTTCTTC
-	TRBJ2-5	-	TRBV9	CASSDNVGAQETQYF	TGTGCCAGCAGCGACAACGTGGGGGCTCAAGAGACCCAGTACTTC
-	TRBJ1-1	TRBD1	TRBV9	CASSAHRTGGATEAFF	TGTGCCAGCAGCGCCCACAGGACAGGGGGAGCCACTGAAGCTTTCTTT
-	TRBJ2-7	-	TRBV11-2	CASSPLIPEQYF	TGTGCCAGCAGCCCCCTGATTCCCGAGCAGTACTTC
-	TRBJ1-1	-	TRBV7-6	CASTYRRGWGGTEAFF	TGTGCCAGCACCTATCGGAGAGGGTGGGGGGGCACTGAAGCTTTCTTT
-	TRBJ1-4	-	TRBV7-7	CASSFDGPVREKLFF	TGTGCTAGCAGCTTTGACGGACCGGTACGTGAAAAACTGTTTTTT
-	TRBJ2-5	-	TRBV2	CASRGDRAQEGTQYF	TGTGCCAGCAGAGGGGACCGTGCTCAGGAAGGGACCCAGTACTTC
once	TRBJ1-2	TRBD1	TRBV28	CASSLWTGGTMGF	TGTGCCAGCAGTTTATGGACAGGGGGAACTATGGGCTTC
-	TRBJ2-5	TRBD2	TRBV12-5	CASGSPGGREATQYF	TGTGCTAGTGGTTCACCCGGGGGGCGGGAGGCGACCCAGTACTTC
-	TRBJ2-7	-	TRBV5-1	CASSTVGGVYEQYF	TGCGCCAGCAGTACGGTCGGGGGAGTCTACGAGCAGTACTTC